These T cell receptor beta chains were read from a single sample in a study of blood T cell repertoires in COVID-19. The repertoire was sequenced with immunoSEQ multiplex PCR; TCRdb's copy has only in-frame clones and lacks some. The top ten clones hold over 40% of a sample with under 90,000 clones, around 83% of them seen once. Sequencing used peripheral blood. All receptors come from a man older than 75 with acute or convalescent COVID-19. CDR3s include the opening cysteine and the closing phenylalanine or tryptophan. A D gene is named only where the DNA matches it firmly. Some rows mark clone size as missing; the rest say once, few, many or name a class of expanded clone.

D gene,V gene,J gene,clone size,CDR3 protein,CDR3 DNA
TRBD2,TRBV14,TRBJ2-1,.,CASSQEWGLAGGLNEQFF,TGTGCCAGCAGCCAAGAGTGGGGACTAGCGGGAGGGTTAAATGAGCAGTTCTTC
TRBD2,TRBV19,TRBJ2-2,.,CASSKPTSGRTGELFF,TGTGCCAGTAGTAAACCAACTAGCGGGAGGACCGGGGAGCTGTTTTTT
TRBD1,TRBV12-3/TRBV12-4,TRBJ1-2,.,CASSPAGGYGYTF,TGTGCCAGCAGTCCCGCAGGGGGCTATGGCTACACCTTC
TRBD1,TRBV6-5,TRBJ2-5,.,CASSYSTGQGIETQYF,TGTGCCAGCAGTTACTCGACTGGACAGGGTATAGAGACCCAGTACTTC
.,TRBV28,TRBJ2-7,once,CASRDFWEGTREQYF,TGTGCCAGCAGGGATTTTTGGGAAGGGACTCGGGAGCAGTACTTC
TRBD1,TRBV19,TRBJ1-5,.,CASRDRGDQPQHF,TGTGCCAGTAGAGACAGGGGGGACCAGCCCCAGCATTTT
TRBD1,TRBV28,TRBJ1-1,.,CASSYPGGPLFF,TGTGCCAGCAGTTATCCAGGGGGCCCACTCTTCTTT
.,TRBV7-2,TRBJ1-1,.,CASSLTPRSEAFF,TGTGCCAGCAGCTTAACCCCGCGCTCGGAAGCTTTCTTT
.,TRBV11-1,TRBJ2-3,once,CASSSTGLLSTDTQYF,TGTGCCAGCAGCTCAACAGGATTACTTAGCACAGATACGCAGTATTTT
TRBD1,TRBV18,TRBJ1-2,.,CASSLPPGTGSYGYTF,TGTGCCAGCTCACTACCCCCCGGGACAGGATCTTATGGCTACACCTTC
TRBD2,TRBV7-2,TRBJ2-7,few,CASATPSGGAYEQYF,TGTGCCAGCGCCACCCCTTCGGGAGGAGCCTACGAGCAGTACTTC
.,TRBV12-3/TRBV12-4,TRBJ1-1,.,CASSLYSSEAFF,TGTGCCAGCAGTTTATATTCGAGTGAAGCTTTCTTT
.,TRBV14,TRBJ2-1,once,CASRVGEGLQGYNEQFF,TGTGCCAGCAGGGTTGGAGAGGGACTACAGGGTTACAATGAGCAGTTCTTC